The 11 T cell receptor beta chains below come from one sample, sequenced in a study of blood T cell repertoires in COVID-19 (dated by TCRdb to 2018 to 2020). The protocol used for the library was the immunoSEQ multiplex PCR assay. TCRdb holds this immuneACCESS table with in-frame rearrangements only. Some clones are missing; in checked studies, unresolved V genes explain under half, and the rest has no known cause. In all, the sample holds 400,000 to 450,000 clones, and roughly 90% of those were seen once. Of the sample, more than 0.7% falls within the top ten clones. The specimen was peripheral blood. These receptor sequences come from a man aged 18 to 30 with COVID-19, enrolled during active disease.

This clone occurred once. For the CDR3, the DNA is TGTGCCAGTAGTGGAGACGAGCAGTACTTC. Translation gives CASSGDEQYF. The V and J genes are TRBV19 and TRBJ2-7, with D uncertain. V was clipped by 5 bases and J by 5 bases, with 4 bases between them. The CDR3 covers 10 residues. From germline, CDR1 is LNHDA and CDR2 SQIVND (reference sequence).

Remarks on this clone: The same CDR3 can be traced to other DNA sequences in this sample. The chain joins TRBV5-1 to TRBJ1-6; no clear D. With 0 bases removed from V and 6 bases from J, the gap between germline ends came to 7 bases. Germline V gene data show CDR1 as SGHRS and CDR2 as YFSETQ. The CDR3 runs to 14 residues. CDR3 loop: CASSLDRGNSPLHF. The CDR3 DNA sequence: TGCGCCAGCAGCTTGGACCGGGGTAATTCACCCCTCCACTTT.

The chain links TRBV6-5 to TRBJ2-2; perhaps TRBD2 as D (6 bases). The CDR3 length is 13 residues. Trimming pared 6 bases from V and 6 bases from J, leaving 11 bases between. CDR1 MNHEY and CDR2 SVGAGI come from the germline V gene. This chain's CDR3 is CASRMGLAGELFF. The CDR3 DNA is TGTGCCAGCAGGATGGGACTCGCCGGGGAGCTGTTTTTT.

J is TRBJ1-4 and V is TRBV7-9; D is perhaps TRBD1 (6 bases). Trimming removed 5 bases from V and 8 bases from J, with 15 bases in between. Germline V gives CDR1 SEHNR, CDR2 FQNEAQ (reference sequence). The CDR3 has 14 amino acids. CDR3 nucleotide sequence: TGTGCCAGCAGCCTCGCGGGGGCCCGAGAAAAACTGTTTTTT. Protein sequence: CASSLAGAREKLFF.

Written as DNA, the CDR3 is TGTGCCACCAGTTCCAGGGGGCAAGGTTCACCCCTCCACTTT. The encoded protein is CATSSRGQGSPLHF. The chain has TRBV15 and TRBJ1-6; 8 positions agree with TRBD1. The CDR3 is 14 amino acids. The J segment lost 9 bases and the V segment lost 6 bases, leaving 7 bases of the junction unmatched. The V gene's germline CDR1 is LNHNV and CDR2 YYDKDF (reference sequence).

The J gene is TRBJ2-7, the V gene TRBV27; no firm D call. The CDR3 covers 14 residues. V was pared by 0 bases and J by 4 bases, with 10 bases between. Germline-derived CDR1 and CDR2 are MNHEY and SMNVEV (reference sequence). CDR3 DNA sequence: TGTGCCAGCAGTTTATCACCTAGGTGGTACGAGCAGTACTTC. Protein sequence: CASSLSPRWYEQYF.

The chain carries TRBV2 and TRBJ2-1; 11 bases are shared with TRBD2. This CDR3 has 14 residues. The J segment lost 7 bases and the V segment lost 6 bases, leaving 5 bases of the junction unmatched. Germline CDR1 and CDR2: SNHLY and FYNNEI. The CDR3 is CASRRLAGPNEQFF. CDR3 coding DNA: TGTGCCAGCAGAAGACTAGCGGGGCCTAATGAGCAGTTCTTC.

This rearrangement joins TRBV6-5 to TRBJ1-5; no definite D call. The ends were cut back, 5 bases at V and 5 bases at J, with 10 bases in the middle. There are 13 residues in the CDR3. Germline lookup yields CDR1 MNHEY and CDR2 SVGAGI. The CDR3, as DNA: TGTGCCAGCAGTCCGGCGGGAGATCAGCCCCAGCATTTT. It translates to CASSPAGDQPQHF.

This clone was seen only a few times. Other DNA sequences in this sample translate to the same CDR3. DNA for the CDR3: TGTGCCAGCAGCTCGGGTTCTCAGCCCCAGCATTTT. Translated: CASSSGSQPQHF. This chain uses TRBV7-9 with TRBJ1-5; D is unresolved. The CDR3 has 12 amino acids. V lost 4 bases and J lost 6, with 7 bases in between. CDR1 SEHNR and CDR2 FQNEAQ come from the germline V gene (reference sequence).

V gene TRBV7-9 combines with J gene TRBJ2-7; D uncertain. Germline assignment: CDR1 SEHNR and CDR2 FQNEAQ (reference sequence). This CDR3 is 14 amino acids long. V dropped 6 bases and J dropped 6 bases, with 18 bases sitting between them. CDR3 DNA: TGTGCCAGCAGTTCCTCCCCGGGTGTCGGCGAGCAGTACTTC. Its translation: CASSSSPGVGEQYF. The whole variable domain, remainder taken from reference TRBV7-9 and TRBJ2-7, is DTGVSQNPRHKITKRGQNVTFRCDPISEHNRLYWYRQTLGQGPEFLTYFQNEAQLEKSRLLSDRFSAERPKGSFSTLEIQRTEQGDSAMYLCASSSSPGVGEQYFGPGTRLTVT.

This sequence joins TRBV20-1 and TRBJ2-7; D might be TRBD2 (5 bases). CDR1 DFQATT and CDR2 SNEGSKA come from the germline V gene (reference sequence). V gave up 5 bases and J gave up 6 bases, with 11 bases separating them. The CDR3 contains 11 residues. In DNA, the CDR3 is TGCAGTGCTTACGGGGTACGCGAGCAGTACTTC. The encoded protein is CSAYGVREQYF.